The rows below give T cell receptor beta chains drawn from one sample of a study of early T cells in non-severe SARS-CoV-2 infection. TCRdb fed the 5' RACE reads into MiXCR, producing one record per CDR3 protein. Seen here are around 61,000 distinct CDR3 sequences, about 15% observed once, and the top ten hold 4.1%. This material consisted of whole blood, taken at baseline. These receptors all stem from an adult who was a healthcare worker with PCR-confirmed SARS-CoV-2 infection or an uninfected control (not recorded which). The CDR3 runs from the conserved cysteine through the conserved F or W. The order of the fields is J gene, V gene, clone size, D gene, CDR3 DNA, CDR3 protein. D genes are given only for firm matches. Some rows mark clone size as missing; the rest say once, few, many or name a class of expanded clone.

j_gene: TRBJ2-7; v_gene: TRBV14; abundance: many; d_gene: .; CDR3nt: TGTGCCAGCTCGGGCCCTACCTACGAGCAGTACTTC; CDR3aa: CASSGPTYEQYF
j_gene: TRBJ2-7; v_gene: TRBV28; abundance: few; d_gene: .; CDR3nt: TGTGCCAGCAGTCTGCCCCGGACTGGTGCTTACGAGCAGTACTTC; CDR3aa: CASSLPRTGAYEQYF
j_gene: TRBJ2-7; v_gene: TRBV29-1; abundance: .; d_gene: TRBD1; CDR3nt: TGCAGCGTTATAGGCAGGGGGCCTTTAGAGCAGTACTTC; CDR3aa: CSVIGRGPLEQYF
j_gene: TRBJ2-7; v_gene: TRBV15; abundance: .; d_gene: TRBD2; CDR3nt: TGTGCCACCAGCAGAGTTCTAGCGGACTCCTACGAGCAGTACTTC; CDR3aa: CATSRVLADSYEQYF
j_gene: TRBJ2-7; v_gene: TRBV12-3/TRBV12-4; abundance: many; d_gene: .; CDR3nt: TGTGCCAGCAGAAAGGACCGCGGATTCGAGCAGTACTTC; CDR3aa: CASRKDRGFEQYF
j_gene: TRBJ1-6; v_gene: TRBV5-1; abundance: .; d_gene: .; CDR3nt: TGCGCCAGCAGCTTGGAGGGACCAAATTCACCCCTCCACTTT; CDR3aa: CASSLEGPNSPLHF
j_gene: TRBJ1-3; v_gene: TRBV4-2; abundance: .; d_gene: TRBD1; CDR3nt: TGTGCCAGCAGCCAGGAGGGGGCCCGGGTTGGAAACACCATATATTTT; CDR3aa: CASSQEGARVGNTIYF
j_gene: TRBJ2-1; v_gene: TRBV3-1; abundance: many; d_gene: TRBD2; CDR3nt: TGTGCCAGCAGCCAAGCTAGCGGGGGTCCCCCTTTCTTC; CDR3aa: CASSQASGGPPFF
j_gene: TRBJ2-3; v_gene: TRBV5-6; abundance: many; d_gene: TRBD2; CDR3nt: TGTGCCAGCAGCGCCCGCCCCAGCGGGGGGGCCGATACGCAGTATTTT; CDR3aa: CASSARPSGGADTQYF
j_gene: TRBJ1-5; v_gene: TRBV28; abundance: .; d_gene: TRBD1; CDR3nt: TGTGCCAGCAGCCCCATACAGGGGTATCAGCCCCAGCATTTT; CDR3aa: CASSPIQGYQPQHF
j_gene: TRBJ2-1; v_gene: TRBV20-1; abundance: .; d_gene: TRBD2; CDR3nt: TGCAGTGCCAGGACTAGCGGGGGCTCCGACAATGAGCAGTTCTTC; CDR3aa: CSARTSGGSDNEQFF
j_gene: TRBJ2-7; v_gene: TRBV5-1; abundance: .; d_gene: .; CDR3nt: TGCGCCAGCAGCTTGGCCGGGGCAGACCGGTCAGAGTTC; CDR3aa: CASSLAGADRSEF
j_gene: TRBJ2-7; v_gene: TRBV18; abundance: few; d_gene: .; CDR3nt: TGTGCCAGCTCACCGAGCTTAGATGGGGTGGAGCAGTACTTC; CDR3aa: CASSPSLDGVEQYF
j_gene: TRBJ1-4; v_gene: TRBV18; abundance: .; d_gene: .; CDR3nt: TGTGCCAGCTCAAAGACAGCAACTAATGAAAAACTGTTTTTT; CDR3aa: CASSKTATNEKLFF
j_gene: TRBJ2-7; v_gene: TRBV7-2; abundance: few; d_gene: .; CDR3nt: TGTGCCAGCAGCTTTCAGGGGCACTCCTACGAGCAGTACTTC; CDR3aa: CASSFQGHSYEQYF
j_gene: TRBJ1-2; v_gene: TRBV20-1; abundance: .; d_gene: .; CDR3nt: TGCAGTGCTAGAGATCCCCTAGGGGATGGCTACACCTTC; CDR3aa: CSARDPLGDGYTF
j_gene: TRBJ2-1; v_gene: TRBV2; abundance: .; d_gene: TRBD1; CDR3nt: TGTGCCAGCAAAACCACCGGGACAGAGGGCTACAATGAGCAGTTCTTC; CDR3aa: CASKTTGTEGYNEQFF
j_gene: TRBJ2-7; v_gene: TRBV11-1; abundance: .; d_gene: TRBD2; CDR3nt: TGTGCCAGCAGCCATGGGGAGGGCGAGCAGTACTTC; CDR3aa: CASSHGEGEQYF
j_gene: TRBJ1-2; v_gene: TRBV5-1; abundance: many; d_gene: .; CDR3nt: TGCGCCAGCAGCTTGTTGGGTAACTATGGCTACACCTTC; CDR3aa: CASSLLGNYGYTF
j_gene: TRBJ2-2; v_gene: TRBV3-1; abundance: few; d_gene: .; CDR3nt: TGTGCCAGCGCAGCTCGGGCAGGGGTCGTCACCGGGGAGCTGTTTTTT; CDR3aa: CASAARAGVVTGELFF
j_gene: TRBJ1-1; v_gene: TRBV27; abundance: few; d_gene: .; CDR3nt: TGTGCCAGCCTTTCTCCAACTGAAGCTTTCTTT; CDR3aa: CASLSPTEAFF
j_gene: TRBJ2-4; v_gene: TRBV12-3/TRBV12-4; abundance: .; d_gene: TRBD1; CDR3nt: TGTGCCAGCAGGCTAGGGGGCTCGTTGAACATTCAGTACTTC; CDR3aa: CASRLGGSLNIQYF
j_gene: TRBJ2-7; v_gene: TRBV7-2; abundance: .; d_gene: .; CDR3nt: TGTGCCAGCAGCTTAACTCCCGGCAGCTCCTACGAGCAGTACTTC; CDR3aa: CASSLTPGSSYEQYF
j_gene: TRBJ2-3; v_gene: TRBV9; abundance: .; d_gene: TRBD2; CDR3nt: TGTGCCAGCAGCTCAGGACTAGCGGGAGGACCCGATACGCAGTATTTT; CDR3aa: CASSSGLAGGPDTQYF
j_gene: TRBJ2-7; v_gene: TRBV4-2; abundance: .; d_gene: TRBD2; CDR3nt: TGTGCCAGCAGCCAAGATTCCACGATGGGACTAGTAGACGAGCAGTACTTC; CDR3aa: CASSQDSTMGLVDEQYF
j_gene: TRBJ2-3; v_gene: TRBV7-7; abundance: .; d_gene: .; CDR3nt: TGTGCCAGACCGCACCACCTATCAGATACGCAGTATTTT; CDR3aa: CARPHHLSDTQYF
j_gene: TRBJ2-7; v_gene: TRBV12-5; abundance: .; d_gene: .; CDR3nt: TGTGCTAGTGGACAGGGTTCTGTGCAGTACTTC; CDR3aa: CASGQGSVQYF
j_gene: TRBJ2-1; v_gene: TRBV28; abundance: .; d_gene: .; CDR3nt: TGTGCCAGCGCTTTCAGGGGTGAGCAGTTCTTC; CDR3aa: CASAFRGEQFF
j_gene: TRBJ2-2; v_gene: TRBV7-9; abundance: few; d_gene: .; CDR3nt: TGTGCCAGCAGGTTACTCGGGGAGCTGTTTTTT; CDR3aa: CASRLLGELFF
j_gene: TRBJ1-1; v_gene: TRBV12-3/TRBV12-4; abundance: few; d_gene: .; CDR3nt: TGTGCTTCGGGGGCGCTCACCACTGAAGCTTTCTTT; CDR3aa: CASGALTTEAFF
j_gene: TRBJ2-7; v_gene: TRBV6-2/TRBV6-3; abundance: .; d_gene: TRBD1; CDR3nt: TGTGCCAGCACCGGACAGGGGGCGGGGGAGCAGTACTTC; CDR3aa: CASTGQGAGEQYF
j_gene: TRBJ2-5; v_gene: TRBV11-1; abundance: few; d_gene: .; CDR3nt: TGTGCCAGCCGCTCTCCGGGCGCCGGGGAGACCCAGTACTTC; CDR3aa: CASRSPGAGETQYF
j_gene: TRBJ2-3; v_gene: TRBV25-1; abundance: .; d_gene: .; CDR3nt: TGTGCCAGCAGTGAATACGGCGCGGTTCCCCGCACAGATACGCAGTATTTT; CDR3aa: CASSEYGAVPRTDTQYF
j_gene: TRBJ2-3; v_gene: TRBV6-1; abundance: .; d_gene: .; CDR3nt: TGTGCCAGCAGTGAAACAGGCAGGGGGGCAGGAGATACGCAGTATTTT; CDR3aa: CASSETGRGAGDTQYF
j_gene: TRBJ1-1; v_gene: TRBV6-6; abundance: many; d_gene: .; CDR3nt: TGTGCCATCCACCTGGAAGAGAACACTGAAGCTTTCTTT; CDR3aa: CAIHLEENTEAFF
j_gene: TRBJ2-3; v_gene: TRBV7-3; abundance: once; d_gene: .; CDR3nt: TGTGCCAGCAGCTCTCCCTCCGAAGATACGCAGTATTTT; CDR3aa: CASSSPSEDTQYF
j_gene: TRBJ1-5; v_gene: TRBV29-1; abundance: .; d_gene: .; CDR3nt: TGCAGCGTTGCTGACTCCAGGATTGAGCATTTT; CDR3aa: CSVADSRIEHF
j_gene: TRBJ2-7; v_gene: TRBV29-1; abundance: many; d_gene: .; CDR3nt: TGCAGCGTTCGGGACTGGACCTACGAGCAGTACTTC; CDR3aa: CSVRDWTYEQYF
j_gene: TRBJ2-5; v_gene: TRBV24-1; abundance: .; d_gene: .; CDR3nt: TGTGCCACCAGTGCCAGCGGAGAGACCCAGTACTTC; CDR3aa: CATSASGETQYF
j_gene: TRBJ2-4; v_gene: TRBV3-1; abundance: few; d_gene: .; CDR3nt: TGTGCCAGCAGCCAGGGGGTGTACCGAAGGGGAAACATTCAGTACTTC; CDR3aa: CASSQGVYRRGNIQYF
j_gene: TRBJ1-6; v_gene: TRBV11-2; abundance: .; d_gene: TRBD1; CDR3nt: TGTGCCAGCAGCCTCTCGGACAGGGGCTATAATTCACCCCTCCACTTT; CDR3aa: CASSLSDRGYNSPLHF
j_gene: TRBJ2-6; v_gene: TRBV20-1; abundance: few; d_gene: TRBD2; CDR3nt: TGCAGTGCTATCGGACTAGCGGGAGAAGGGGCCAACGTCCTGACTTTC; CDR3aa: CSAIGLAGEGANVLTF
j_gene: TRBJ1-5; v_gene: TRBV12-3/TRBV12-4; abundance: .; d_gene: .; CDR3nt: TGTGCCAGCAGTGGCCAGAGCAATCAGCCCCAGCATTTT; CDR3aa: CASSGQSNQPQHF